The next 15 T cell receptor beta chains were all read from a single sample in a study of CD8 T cells in ankylosing spondylitis. TCRdb passed the 5' RACE reads through MiXCR, listing each CDR3 protein once. The sample lists more than 250,000 distinct CDR3 sequences; 11% were seen once. Sequenced material: blood, either unsorted or a sorted T cell fraction (not recorded which). The receptors stem from a female donor with ankylosing spondylitis or in good health (not recorded which).

This clonotype was picked up many times. V and J are TRBV6-5 and TRBJ1-4, with unresolved D. The germline V gene encodes CDR1 MNHEY and CDR2 SVGAGI. The CDR3 has 15 amino acids. The V end lost 4 bases, the J end lost 0 bases, and 9 bases lay between the germline ends. The DNA of the CDR3 is TGTGCCAGCAGTTCGTACGGTGCAACTAATGAAAAACTGTTTTTT. It specifies CASSSYGATNEKLFF.

This clonotype was counted a few times. The chain carries TRBV7-9 and TRBJ2-5; D is uncertain. Looked up from germline, CDR1 is SEHNR and CDR2 is FQNEAQ (reference sequence). The CDR3 length is 14 residues. Trimming took off 1 base at V and 5 bases at J, with 11 bases between the two ends. CDR3 DNA sequence: TGTGCCAGCAGCTTAGTAGTCGGTGTGGAGACCCAGTACTTC. Protein product: CASSLVVGVETQYF.

The chain carries TRBV25-1 and TRBJ2-7; D is perhaps TRBD2 (6 bases). This CDR3 has 14 residues. The V gene lost 4 bases and the J gene lost 2 bases, with 12 bases spanning the gap. Germline CDR1 and CDR2: MGHDK and SYGVNS. The CDR3 here is CASSVPGEAYEQYF. The CDR3 DNA follows: TGTGCCAGCAGTGTACCGGGGGAGGCCTACGAGCAGTACTTC.

The sample holds a few counts of this clonotype. The chain links TRBV19 to TRBJ2-7, with unresolved D. The germline V gene has CDR1 LNHDA and CDR2 SQIVND (reference sequence). Trimming removed 5 bases from V and 6 bases from J, with 17 bases in between. The CDR3 is 14 residues long. CDR3 sequence (DNA): TGTGCCAGTAGTGCCTCAGGAGAAACTTCCGAGCAGTACTTC. Protein sequence: CASSASGETSEQYF.

This clonotype was counted ten times or more. V usage is TRBV4-1 and J usage is TRBJ2-7; D possibly matches TRBD1 or TRBD2 (5 bases each). Per germline, CDR1 MGHRA and CDR2 YSYEKL. CDR3 length: 12 amino acids. The V end was cut by 7 bases, the J end by 3 bases, with 10 bases between. CDR3 DNA: TGCGCCAGCAAGAGGGGCATCTACGAGCAGTACTTC. Translated, it gives CASKRGIYEQYF.

This clonotype was recorded many times. The chain couples TRBV20-1 to TRBJ2-7, with 9 nucleotides matching TRBD1. V lost 6 bases, J lost 7 bases, and 7 bases stayed unmatched. CDR1 is DFQATT and CDR2 is SNEGSKA in the germline V gene (reference sequence). The CDR3 contains 12 residues. The CDR3 region is CSAKQGAGEQYF. The CDR3 nucleotides read TGCAGTGCAAAACAGGGGGCAGGAGAGCAGTACTTC.

The CDR3 nucleotides read TGTGCCAGTAGAGATCACAGGGGTCAGCCCCAGCATTTT. It translates to CASRDHRGQPQHF. The chain recombines TRBV19 with TRBJ1-5; TRBD1 aligns across 7 bases. From germline, CDR1 is LNHDA and CDR2 SQIVND (reference sequence). V lost 6 bases, J lost 6 bases, and 5 bases stayed unmatched. The CDR3 is 13 residues long.

The sample holds many counts of this clonotype. CDR3 sequence: CASSVGRPGVSPLHF. The CDR3 region has the DNA TGTGCCAGCAGCGTAGGTCGGCCAGGGGTCTCACCCCTCCACTTT. The rearrangement joins TRBV9 to TRBJ1-6; D might be TRBD1 (6 bases). The CDR3 runs 15 residues. Germline values: CDR1 SGDLS, CDR2 YYNGEE. V gave up 0 bases and J gave up 10 bases, with 14 bases separating them.

A remark on this clonotype: A much larger clone sits a single nucleotide away, making a read error possible. The gene calls are TRBV20-1 and TRBJ2-7; 11 bases agree with TRBD2. The CDR3 sequence is 15 residues long. Germline-derived CDR1 and CDR2 are DFQATT and SNEGSKA (reference sequence). The DNA for the CDR3 is TGCAGTGCTAGTTCTAGCGGGGGGACTACCTACGAGCATTACTTC. Protein product: CSASSSGGTTYEHYF.

This clonotype was seen only a few times. This chain connects TRBV10-3 to TRBJ2-5; D unresolved. V lost 3 bases to trimming and J lost 4 bases, with 12 bases between them. Germline assignment: CDR1 ENHRY and CDR2 SYGVKD. The CDR3 runs 14 residues. CDR3 sequence reads: CAISDPTWGETQYF. CDR3 DNA sequence: TGTGCCATCAGTGACCCGACTTGGGGAGAGACCCAGTACTTC.

This clonotype was seen many times. The genes are TRBV29-1 and TRBJ2-1; 7 bases are shared with TRBD2. CDR1 and CDR2 from the germline V gene are SQVTM and ANQGSEA. CDR3 length: 12 residues. The V gene end was trimmed by 4 bases and the J gene end by 7 bases; junction bases not matched to a gene: 4. CDR3: CSVVGGINEQFF. The CDR3 nucleotides read TGCAGCGTTGTGGGGGGGATTAATGAGCAGTTCTTC.

Notes on this clonotype: A much larger clonotype is one base distant, so this may be a read error. CDR3 in DNA: TGCGCCAGCAGCTTGGGGGCAGGGGAGGGACAGCCCCAGCATTTT. Translating it yields CASSLGAGEGQPQHF. The gene calls are TRBV5-1 and TRBJ1-5; D might be TRBD1 (6 bases). Germline-derived CDR1 and CDR2 are SGHRS and YFSETQ. Trimming left V 0 bases short and J 7 bases short, with 14 bases between. There are 15 residues in the CDR3.

In its sample, this clonotype was seen many times. J is TRBJ2-3 and V is TRBV7-2, with TRBD2 matching 10 bases. The germline CDR1 and CDR2 sequences are SGHTA and FQGNSA. The CDR3 length is 14 residues. Trimming cost V 4 bases and J 5 bases; bases outside gene matches: 3. The DNA of the CDR3 is TGTGCCAGCAGCTCTCTAGCGGGAGTAGATACGCAGTATTTT. It is translated as CASSSLAGVDTQYF.

This clonotype was observed many times. The chain combines TRBV4-3 with TRBJ2-1, with 9 positions matching TRBD2. Trimming took 3 bases from V and 8 from J; bases not matched to a gene: 8. Germline assignment: CDR1 LGHNA and CDR2 YSLEER. This CDR3 contains 15 residues. CDR3 in amino acids: CASSHSSGVRDEQFF. The CDR3 DNA sequence: TGCGCCAGCAGCCACTCTAGCGGGGTCAGGGATGAGCAGTTCTTC.

In the case of this clonotype: A much larger clone lies one base from this, so it may be a read error. This chain links TRBV28 with TRBJ2-1, with 9 bases aligning to TRBD2. CDR3 length equals 15 residues. Germline CDR1 is MDHEN and CDR2 is SYDVKM. The CDR3 nucleotides read TGTGCCAGCGCAGATCTAGCGGGAACCTACAATGAGCAGTCCTTC. Amino acid sequence: CASADLAGTYNEQSF. Together with reference TRBV28 and TRBJ2-1, the CDR3 gives the full variable domain: DVKVTQSSRYLVKRTGEKVFLECVQDMDHENMFWYRQDPGLGLRLIYFSYDVKMKEKGDIPEGYSVSREKKERFSLILESASTNQTSMYLCASADLAGTYNEQSFGPGTRLTVL.